These T cell receptor beta chains were read from a single sample in a study of type 1 regulatory T cells. TCRdb re-derived calls from the reads in MiXCR, one entry per CDR3 protein. The sample consists of about 71,000 distinct CDR3 sequences, less than 25% of them appearing once. Their antigens remain unidentified. Material: cultured type 1 regulatory T (Tr1) cells, either the whole culture or a sorted fraction (not recorded which). These receptors all stem from a human donor in good health. The CDR3 runs from the conserved cysteine through the conserved F or W. Fields, in order: V gene, J gene, D gene, clone size, CDR3 DNA, CDR3 protein. D genes are given only for firm matches. Clone size is given for some rows only: seen once, a few or many times, or a class if the clone is expanded.

v_call: TRBV6-5
j_call: TRBJ1-3
d_call: NA
clone_size: NA
cdr3_nt: TGTGCCAGCTCCAGAGCCGGAAACACCATATATTTT
cdr3_aa: CASSRAGNTIYF

v_call: TRBV12-3/TRBV12-4
j_call: TRBJ1-5
d_call: TRBD1
clone_size: many
cdr3_nt: TGCGCCAGCAGTCCTACAGGGGGCGGACAGCCCCAGCATTTT
cdr3_aa: CASSPTGGGQPQHF

v_call: TRBV20-1
j_call: TRBJ1-6
d_call: NA
clone_size: NA
cdr3_nt: TGCAGTGCCTCCGGACGGCAAAATTCACCCCTCCACTTT
cdr3_aa: CSASGRQNSPLHF

v_call: TRBV30
j_call: TRBJ1-3
d_call: NA
clone_size: NA
cdr3_nt: TGTGCCTGGATGACGGGGGCCGGAAACACCATATATTTT
cdr3_aa: CAWMTGAGNTIYF

v_call: TRBV25-1
j_call: TRBJ2-7
d_call: TRBD2
clone_size: NA
cdr3_nt: TGTGCCAGCCTAGCGGGGGGCTACGAGCAGTACTTC
cdr3_aa: CASLAGGYEQYF

v_call: TRBV24-1
j_call: TRBJ2-3
d_call: TRBD2
clone_size: NA
cdr3_nt: TGTGCCACCAGTGATGCCGGTAGCGGGATTGATACGCAGTATTTT
cdr3_aa: CATSDAGSGIDTQYF

v_call: TRBV20-1
j_call: TRBJ2-3
d_call: NA
clone_size: many
cdr3_nt: TGCAGTGCTAGCCCTGGCGCAGGGGTTACGCAGTATTTT
cdr3_aa: CSASPGAGVTQYF

v_call: TRBV7-9
j_call: TRBJ2-1
d_call: TRBD2
clone_size: few
cdr3_nt: TGTGCCAGCAGCTTAGTGGTGGCTAGCGGGAGAGGTGAGCAGTTCTTC
cdr3_aa: CASSLVVASGRGEQFF

v_call: TRBV7-2
j_call: TRBJ2-1
d_call: NA
clone_size: NA
cdr3_nt: TGTGCCAGCAGCTTGTCCGGGGAACTATACAATGAGCAGTTCTTC
cdr3_aa: CASSLSGELYNEQFF

v_call: TRBV28
j_call: TRBJ2-7
d_call: NA
clone_size: few
cdr3_nt: TGTGCCAGCATAGGGGGCTCCTACGAGCAGTACTTC
cdr3_aa: CASIGGSYEQYF

v_call: TRBV6-5
j_call: TRBJ2-3
d_call: NA
clone_size: NA
cdr3_nt: TGTGCCAGCAGGGGGAACACAGATACGCAGTATTTT
cdr3_aa: CASRGNTDTQYF

v_call: TRBV18
j_call: TRBJ1-2
d_call: NA
clone_size: many
cdr3_nt: TGTGCCAGCTCACCGACCGGGGGCCCAACTAACTATGGCTACACCTTC
cdr3_aa: CASSPTGGPTNYGYTF

v_call: TRBV5-1
j_call: TRBJ2-1
d_call: TRBD2
clone_size: NA
cdr3_nt: TGCGCCAGCACCAAAGCGGGAGGGCTCCTTAATGAGCAGTTCTTC
cdr3_aa: CASTKAGGLLNEQFF

v_call: TRBV7-2
j_call: TRBJ2-5
d_call: NA
clone_size: NA
cdr3_nt: TGTGCCAGCAGCTTCCAAGGGGAAGAGACCCAGTACTTC
cdr3_aa: CASSFQGEETQYF

v_call: TRBV30
j_call: TRBJ1-2
d_call: NA
clone_size: once
cdr3_nt: TGTGCCTGGAGTGTGGGCTACACCTTC
cdr3_aa: CAWSVGYTF

v_call: TRBV27
j_call: TRBJ2-5
d_call: TRBD2
clone_size: NA
cdr3_nt: TGTGCCACCAAACGCACTAGCGTCGGGACCCAGTACTTC
cdr3_aa: CATKRTSVGTQYF

v_call: TRBV29-1
j_call: TRBJ2-7
d_call: NA
clone_size: few
cdr3_nt: TGCAGCGTTTTAACCAGCTCCTACGAGCAGTACTTC
cdr3_aa: CSVLTSSYEQYF

v_call: TRBV20-1
j_call: TRBJ2-5
d_call: NA
clone_size: once
cdr3_nt: TGCAGTGCTAGAGTGAAGGGCCAGACCTACCAAGAGACCCAGTACTTC
cdr3_aa: CSARVKGQTYQETQYF

v_call: TRBV28
j_call: TRBJ2-7
d_call: NA
clone_size: NA
cdr3_nt: TGTGCCAGCAGTTCCCAATTCTCATACCTGTACTTC
cdr3_aa: CASSSQFSYLYF

v_call: TRBV30
j_call: TRBJ1-3
d_call: NA
clone_size: NA
cdr3_nt: TGTGCCTGGAGTATCTGGGGTACGTCTGGAAACACCATATATTTT
cdr3_aa: CAWSIWGTSGNTIYF

v_call: TRBV29-1
j_call: TRBJ2-7
d_call: TRBD1
clone_size: NA
cdr3_nt: TGCAGCGCTAGGGACAGGGGTTTTAACGAGCAGTACTTC
cdr3_aa: CSARDRGFNEQYF

v_call: TRBV7-2
j_call: TRBJ2-1
d_call: NA
clone_size: NA
cdr3_nt: TGTGCCAGCAGTCCCGCGTCTGAGCAGTTCTTC
cdr3_aa: CASSPASEQFF

v_call: TRBV20-1
j_call: TRBJ2-2
d_call: TRBD2
clone_size: many
cdr3_nt: TGCAGTGCTGGAGACGACCGACTAGCGGGAGCTCCCGGGGAGCTGTTTTTT
cdr3_aa: CSAGDDRLAGAPGELFF

v_call: TRBV20-1
j_call: TRBJ1-1
d_call: TRBD1
clone_size: NA
cdr3_nt: TGCAGTGCTAGACGGACAGGGGCGAACACTGAAGCTTTCTTT
cdr3_aa: CSARRTGANTEAFF

v_call: TRBV6-1
j_call: TRBJ2-3
d_call: NA
clone_size: NA
cdr3_nt: TGTGCCAGCAGCCACAGGGATACGCAGTATTTT
cdr3_aa: CASSHRDTQYF

v_call: TRBV7-9
j_call: TRBJ2-5
d_call: NA
clone_size: once
cdr3_nt: TGTGCCAGCAGCTTAGCTGGAGGGAAGACCCAGTACTTC
cdr3_aa: CASSLAGGKTQYF

v_call: TRBV5-1
j_call: TRBJ1-2
d_call: TRBD1
clone_size: NA
cdr3_nt: TGCGCCAGCAGCTTGACAGGGGGCCGAGACTATGGCTACACCTTC
cdr3_aa: CASSLTGGRDYGYTF